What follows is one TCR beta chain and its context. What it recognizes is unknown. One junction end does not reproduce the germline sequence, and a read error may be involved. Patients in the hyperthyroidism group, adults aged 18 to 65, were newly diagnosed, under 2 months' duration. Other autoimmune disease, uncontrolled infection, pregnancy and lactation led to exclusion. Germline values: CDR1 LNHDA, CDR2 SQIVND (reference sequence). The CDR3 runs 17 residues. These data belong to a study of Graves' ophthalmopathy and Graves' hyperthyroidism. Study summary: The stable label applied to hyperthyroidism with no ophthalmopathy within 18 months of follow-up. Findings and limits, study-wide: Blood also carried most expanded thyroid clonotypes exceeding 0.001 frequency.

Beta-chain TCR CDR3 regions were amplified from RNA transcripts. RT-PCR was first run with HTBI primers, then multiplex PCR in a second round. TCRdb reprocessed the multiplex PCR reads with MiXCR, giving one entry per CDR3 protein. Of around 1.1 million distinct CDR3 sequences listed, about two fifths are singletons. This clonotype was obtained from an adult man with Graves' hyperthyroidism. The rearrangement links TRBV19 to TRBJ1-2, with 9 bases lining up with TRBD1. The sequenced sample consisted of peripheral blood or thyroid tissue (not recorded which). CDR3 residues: CTSRDKVGTGILYGYTF. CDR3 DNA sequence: TGTACCAGTAGAGATAAAGTTGGGACAGGGATCTTATATGGCTACACCTTC.